The 6 T cell receptor beta chains below all came from one sample that was sequenced in a study of T cell responses to AZD1222 COVID-19 vaccine. Here immunoSEQ multiplex PCR was the method, and the copy in TCRdb shows in-frame clones only, minus some. This sample has 120,000 to 150,000 clones, with roughly 90% found just once. The material was peripheral blood, obtained on day 0 of AZD1222 vaccination. These receptors came from an adult in good health.

This sequence joins TRBV25-1 and TRBJ1-2, with a weak D call TRBD1 (6 bases). CDR3 length: 12 amino acids. Germline CDR1 and CDR2: MGHDK and SYGVNS. The V gene lost 3 bases and the J gene lost 7 bases, with 9 bases spanning the gap. The CDR3 DNA reads TGTGCCAGCAGTGAGGGGGCGCGTGGCTACACCTTC. Protein product: CASSEGARGYTF.

The chain has TRBV6-5 and TRBJ2-1; D may be TRBD1 (5 bases). Germline V CDR1 and CDR2: MNHEY, SVGAGI. The length of the CDR3 is 14 residues. The V end lost 6 bases, the J end lost 5 bases, and 14 bases lay between the germline ends. The chain's CDR3 is CASRELGQNNEQFF. CDR3 nucleotide sequence: TGTGCCAGCAGGGAGCTGGGGCAGAACAATGAGCAGTTCTTC.

This sequence joins TRBV7-2 and TRBJ2-1; no clear D gene. Germline lookup yields CDR1 SGHTA and CDR2 FQGNSA. The CDR3 runs to 16 residues. With 1 base removed from V and 9 bases from J, the gap between germline ends came to 19 bases. CDR3: CASSLDQLSFQSEQFF. In nucleotides, the CDR3 is TGTGCCAGCAGCTTAGACCAGCTGTCCTTTCAGAGTGAGCAGTTCTTC.

As for this clone: The DNA is omitted, as the CDR3 cannot be located on it reliably, and the CDR3 follows TCRdb's listing. This chain joins TRBV19 and TRBJ1-2; the tabulated D call, TRBD1, remains unverified against the DNA. The CDR3 extends over 20 residues, inclusive of both ends. The germline V gene encodes CDR1 LNHDA and CDR2 SQIVND (reference sequence). CDR3 loop: CASRDRGTSAQVELSGGYTF.

The genes are TRBV29-1 and TRBJ1-2, with D possibly being TRBD1 (6 bases). CDR3 length: 12 amino acids. CDR1 and CDR2 from the germline V gene are SQVTM and ANQGSEA. The V gene lost 7 bases and the J gene lost 5 bases, with 14 bases spanning the gap. CDR3 region: CSAGGTGYGYTF. CDR3 DNA: TGCAGCGCCGGCGGCACAGGGTATGGCTACACCTTC.

The chain is built from TRBV5-1 and TRBJ2-1; D perhaps matches TRBD2 (5 bases). V gave up 2 bases and J gave up 2 bases, with 8 bases separating them. The CDR3 contains 14 residues. Germline-derived CDR1 and CDR2 are SGHRS and YFSETQ. The CDR3 DNA sequence: TGCGCCAGCAGCTTAAGCGGAACCTACAATGAGCAGTTCTTC. Protein sequence: CASSLSGTYNEQFF.